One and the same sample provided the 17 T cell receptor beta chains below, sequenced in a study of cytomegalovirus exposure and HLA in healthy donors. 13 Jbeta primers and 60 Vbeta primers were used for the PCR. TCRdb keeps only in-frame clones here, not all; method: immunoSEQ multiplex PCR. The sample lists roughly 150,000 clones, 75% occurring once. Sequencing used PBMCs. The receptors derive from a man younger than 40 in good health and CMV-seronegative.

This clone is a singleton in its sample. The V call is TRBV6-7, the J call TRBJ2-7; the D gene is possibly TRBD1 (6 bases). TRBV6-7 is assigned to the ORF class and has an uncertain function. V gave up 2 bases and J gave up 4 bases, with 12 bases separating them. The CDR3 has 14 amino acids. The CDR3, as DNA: TGTGCCAGCAGTTACCGCAGGGGCAGTTACGAGCAGTACTTC. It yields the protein CASSYRRGSYEQYF.

CDR3 DNA sequence: TGTGCCAGCAGCAACAGGGGGTTGAGGACAGATACGCAGTATTTT. Encoded protein: CASSNRGLRTDTQYF. The chain recombines TRBV5-6 with TRBJ2-3, with 8 nucleotides matching TRBD1. Germline V gene lookup returns CDR1 SGHDT and CDR2 YYEEEE. The CDR3 spans 15 residues. The V segment lost 4 bases and the J segment 3 bases; nucleotides outside the gene matches: 7.

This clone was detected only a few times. The CDR3 reads CASSYRGGTYNEQFF. DNA of the CDR3: TGTGCCAGCAGCTACAGGGGAGGAACCTACAATGAGCAGTTCTTC. V usage is TRBV7-8 and J usage is TRBJ2-1; D might be TRBD1 (7 bases). Germline CDR1 SGHVS, CDR2 FQNEAQ. The CDR3 runs to 15 residues. The V end was cut by 4 bases, the J end by 2 bases, with 12 bases between.

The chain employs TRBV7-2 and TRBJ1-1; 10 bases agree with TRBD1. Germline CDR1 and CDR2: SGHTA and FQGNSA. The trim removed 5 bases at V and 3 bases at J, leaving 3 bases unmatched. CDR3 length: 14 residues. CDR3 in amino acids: CASSRGTGDTEAFF. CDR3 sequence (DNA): TGTGCCAGCAGCCGTGGGACAGGGGACACTGAAGCTTTCTTT.

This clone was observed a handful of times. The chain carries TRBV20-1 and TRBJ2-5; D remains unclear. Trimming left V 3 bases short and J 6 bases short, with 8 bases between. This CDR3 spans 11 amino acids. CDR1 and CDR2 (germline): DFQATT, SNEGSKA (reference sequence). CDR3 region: CSASYRKTQYF. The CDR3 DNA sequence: TGCAGTGCTAGTTACAGAAAGACCCAGTACTTC.

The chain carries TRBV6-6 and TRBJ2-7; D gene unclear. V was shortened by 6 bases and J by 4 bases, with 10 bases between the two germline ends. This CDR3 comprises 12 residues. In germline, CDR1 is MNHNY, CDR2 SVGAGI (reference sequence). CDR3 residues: CASRENRYEQYF. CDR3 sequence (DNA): TGTGCCAGCAGGGAGAACCGATACGAGCAGTACTTC.

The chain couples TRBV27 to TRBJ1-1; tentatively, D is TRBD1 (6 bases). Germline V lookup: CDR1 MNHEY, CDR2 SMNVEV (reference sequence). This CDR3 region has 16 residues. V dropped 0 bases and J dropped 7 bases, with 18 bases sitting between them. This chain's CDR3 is CASSLSGTLRGGEAFF. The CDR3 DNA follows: TGTGCCAGCAGTTTATCGGGGACGCTAAGAGGGGGTGAAGCTTTCTTT.

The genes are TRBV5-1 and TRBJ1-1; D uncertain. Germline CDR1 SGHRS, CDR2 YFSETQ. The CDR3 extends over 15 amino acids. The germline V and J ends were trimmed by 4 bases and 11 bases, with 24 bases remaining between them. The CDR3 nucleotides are TGCGCCAGCAGCGACCCTTACGACGACACGTACTGGGCTTTCTTT. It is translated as CASSDPYDDTYWAFF.

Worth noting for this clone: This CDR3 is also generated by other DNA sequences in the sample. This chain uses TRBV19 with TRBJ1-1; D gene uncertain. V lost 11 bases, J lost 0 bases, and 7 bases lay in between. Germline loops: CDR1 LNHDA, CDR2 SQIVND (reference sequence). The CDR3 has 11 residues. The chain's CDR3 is CADTMNTEAFF. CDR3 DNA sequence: TGTGCCGACACAATGAACACTGAAGCTTTCTTT.

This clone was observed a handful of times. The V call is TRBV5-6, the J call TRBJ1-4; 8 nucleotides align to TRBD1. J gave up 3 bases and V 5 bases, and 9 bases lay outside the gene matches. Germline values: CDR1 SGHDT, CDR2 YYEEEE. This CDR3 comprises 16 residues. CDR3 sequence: CASSPGTGLPNEKLFF. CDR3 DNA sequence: TGTGCCAGCAGTCCAGGGACAGGCCTACCTAATGAAAAACTGTTTTTT.

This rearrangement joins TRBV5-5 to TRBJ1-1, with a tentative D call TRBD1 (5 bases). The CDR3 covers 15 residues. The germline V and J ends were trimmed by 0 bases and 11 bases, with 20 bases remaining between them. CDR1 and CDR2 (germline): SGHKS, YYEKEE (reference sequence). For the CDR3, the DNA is TGTGCCAGCAGCTTGGATTACGTCAGGGCGGAATCGGCTTTCTTT. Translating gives CASSLDYVRAESAFF.

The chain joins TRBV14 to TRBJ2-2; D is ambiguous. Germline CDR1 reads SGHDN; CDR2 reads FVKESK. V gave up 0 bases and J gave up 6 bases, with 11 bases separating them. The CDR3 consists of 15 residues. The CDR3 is CASSQDPVLSGELFF. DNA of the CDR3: TGTGCCAGCAGCCAAGATCCCGTGTTGTCCGGGGAGCTGTTTTTT. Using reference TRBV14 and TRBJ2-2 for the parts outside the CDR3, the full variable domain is EAGVTQFPSHSVIEKGQTVTLRCDPISGHDNLYWYRRVMGKEIKFLLHFVKESKQDESGMPNNRFLAERTGGTYSTLKVQPAELEDSGVYFCASSQDPVLSGELFFGEGSRLTVL.

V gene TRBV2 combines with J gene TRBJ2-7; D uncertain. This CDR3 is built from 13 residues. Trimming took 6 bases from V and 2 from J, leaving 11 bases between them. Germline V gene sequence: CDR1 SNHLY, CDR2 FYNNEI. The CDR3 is CASSLTPAYEQYF. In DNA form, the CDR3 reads TGTGCCAGCAGCCTTACTCCGGCCTACGAGCAGTACTTC. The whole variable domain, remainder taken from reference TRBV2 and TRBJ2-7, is EPEVTQTPSHQVTQMGQEVILRCVPISNHLYFYWYRQILGQKVEFLVSFYNNEISEKSEIFDDQFSVERPDGSNFTLKIRSTKLEDSAMYFCASSLTPAYEQYFGPGTRLTVT.

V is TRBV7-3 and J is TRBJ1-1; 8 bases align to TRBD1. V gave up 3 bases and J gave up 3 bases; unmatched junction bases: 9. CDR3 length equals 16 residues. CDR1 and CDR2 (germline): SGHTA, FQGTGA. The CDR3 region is CASSLGTGGMYTEAFF. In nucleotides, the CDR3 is TGTGCCAGCAGCTTGGGTACAGGGGGGATGTACACTGAAGCTTTCTTT.

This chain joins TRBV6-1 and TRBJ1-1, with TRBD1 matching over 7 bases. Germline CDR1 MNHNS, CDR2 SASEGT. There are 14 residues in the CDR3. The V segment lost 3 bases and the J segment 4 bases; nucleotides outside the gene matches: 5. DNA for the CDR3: TGTGCCAGCAGTGAGGTATCAGGGGGCACTGAAGCTTTCTTT. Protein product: CASSEVSGGTEAFF.

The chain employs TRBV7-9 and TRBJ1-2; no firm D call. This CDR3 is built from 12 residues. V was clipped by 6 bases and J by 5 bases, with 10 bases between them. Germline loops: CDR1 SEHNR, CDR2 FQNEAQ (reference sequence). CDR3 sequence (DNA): TGTGCCAGCAGGTTCAGGCAGTATGGCTACACCTTC. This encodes CASRFRQYGYTF.

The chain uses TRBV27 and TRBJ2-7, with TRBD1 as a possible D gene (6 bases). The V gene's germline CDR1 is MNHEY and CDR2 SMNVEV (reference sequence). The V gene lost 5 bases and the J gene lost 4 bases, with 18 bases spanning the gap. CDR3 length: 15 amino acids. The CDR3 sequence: CASSPWTEWAYEQYF. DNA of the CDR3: TGTGCCAGCAGTCCCTGGACAGAATGGGCTTACGAGCAGTACTTC.